These 3 T cell receptor beta chains were sequenced from one sample in a study of identical twins. One entry per CDR3 protein results from TCRdb running MiXCR on the 5' RACE reads. This table holds some 790,000 distinct CDR3 sequences, about 18% found once. The sample also formed part of further work on T cells expressing NK-cell markers.

The material sequenced was PBMCs. These receptors came from a woman younger than 30 in good health.

This clonotype was seen a handful of times. This chain links TRBV7-9 with TRBJ1-2, with 9 bases that match TRBD1. Germline V gives CDR1 SEHNR, CDR2 FQNEAQ (reference sequence). The junction had 11 bases not matched to a gene; V was cut back by 5 bases and J by 7 bases. This CDR3 contains 15 residues. Here the CDR3 DNA reads TGTGCCAGCAGCAACTCAACAGGGGGCGACTTTGGCTACACCTTC. Its translation: CASSNSTGGDFGYTF.

This clonotype was found a few times. The CDR3 DNA is TGTGCCAGCAGTTCCCGACAGGGAGGGAACGAGCAGTACTTC. Amino acid sequence: CASSSRQGGNEQYF. V gene TRBV6-5 combines with J gene TRBJ2-7; tentatively, D is TRBD1 or TRBD2 (7 bases each). CDR1 is MNHEY and CDR2 is SVGAGI in the germline V gene. This CDR3 is built from 14 residues. Trimming cost V 4 bases and J 5 bases, with 15 bases left between them.

This clonotype has only a few counts. V and J are TRBV14 and TRBJ2-5; maybe TRBD1 (5 bases). Germline V gene data show CDR1 as SGHDN and CDR2 as FVKESK. CDR3 length: 11 amino acids. Trimming took 2 bases from V and 9 from J, leaving 7 bases between them. The CDR3 coding sequence is TGTGCCAGCAGCCAAACCAGGGCCCAGTACTTC. Translating gives CASSQTRAQYF.